This T cell receptor (beta chain) emerged from a study of blood T cell repertoires in COVID-19. On the study more broadly: From the United States, Italy and Spain came samples of acute and convalescent COVID-19. The cDNA or gDNA used as material had been derived from T cells, B-cell-depleted T cells, or PBMCs.

Per the original data handling: Amplified reference gene primers provided the basis for estimating nucleated cell counts. The protocol was immunoSEQ multiplex PCR, while the TCRdb copy is restricted to in-frame clones and leaves out a portion. V, J and clone size reflect that table, while D and trimming were determined from the DNA. Of roughly 150,000 clones detected, 75% to 85% appear once; the ten largest clones hold around 4%. This CDR3 has 14 residues. Input material: peripheral blood. The rearrangement joins TRBV12-1 to TRBJ2-7; TRBD2 is the table's D call and was not checked against the DNA. TRBV12-1 is a pseudogene. The receptor was derived from a man in his 60s with acute or convalescent COVID-19. CDR3 sequence: CASSSILAGGEQYF. CDR3 nucleotides: TGTGCCAGCAGCTCCATTCTAGCGGGAGGGGAGCAGTACTTC.